The rows below give T cell receptor beta chains drawn from one sample of a study of PD-1 blockade in mismatch repair-deficient tumors. The data were produced by immunoSEQ multiplex PCR, yet TCRdb's version contains in-frame clones alone and is incomplete. The repertoire holds about 24,000 clones, 83% seen once, with roughly a fifth in the top ten. The input for sequencing was peripheral blood, taken 12 weeks after starting pembrolizumab. Source of these receptors: an adult with mismatch repair-deficient cancer. The CDR3 runs from the conserved cysteine through the conserved F or W. Fields, in order: CDR3 protein, CDR3 DNA, D gene, J gene, V gene, clone size. D genes are given only for firm matches. The size entry is marked missing in some rows and otherwise reads once, few, many or a size class.

CASSKGNTIYF | TGTGCCAGCAGCAAGGGAAACACCATATATTTT | NA | TRBJ1-3 | TRBV11-2 | once
CASSIAPSGRGDEQFF | TGTGCCAGTAGTATAGCGCCTAGCGGGCGGGGGGATGAGCAGTTCTTC | TRBD2 | TRBJ2-1 | TRBV19 | NA
CAIGDGGFDEQYF | TGTGCCATCGGGGATGGGGGGTTCGACGAGCAGTACTTC | NA | TRBJ2-7 | TRBV10-3 | few
CASSNLGNTEAFF | TGTGCCAGTAGTAATTTGGGAAACACTGAAGCTTTCTTT | NA | TRBJ1-1 | TRBV19 | NA
CAWKLAGSQLYEQYF | TGTGCCTGGAAGTTGGCGGGCTCCCAGCTATACGAGCAGTACTTC | NA | TRBJ2-7 | TRBV30 | NA
CASSLSQGAYEQYF | TGTGCCAGCAGCTTATCCCAGGGGGCCTACGAGCAGTACTTC | TRBD1 | TRBJ2-7 | TRBV7-2 | NA
CASMVPREGQDTQYF | TGTGCCAGCATGGTCCCCCGGGAGGGCCAAGATACGCAGTATTTT | TRBD2 | TRBJ2-3 | TRBV2 | NA
CASSFGGGQETQYF | TGTGCCAGCAGCTTCGGGGGGGGCCAAGAGACCCAGTACTTC | TRBD2 | TRBJ2-5 | TRBV5-8 | once
CASSSQQGAVGKLFF | TGTGCCAGCAGCTCCCAACAGGGGGCGGTAGGAAAACTGTTTTTT | TRBD1 | TRBJ1-4 | TRBV5-6 | NA
CASSEAPAGSGEKLFF | TGTGCCAGCAGTGAAGCGCCAGCGGGGTCGGGTGAAAAACTGTTTTTT | NA | TRBJ1-4 | TRBV6-1 | once
CAWISESYEQYF | TGTGCCTGGATCTCAGAGTCGTACGAGCAGTACTTC | NA | TRBJ2-7 | TRBV30 | NA